Reported below is one T cell receptor (beta chain). Its antigen is not identified. Germline loops: CDR1 WSHSY, CDR2 SAAADI. CDR3 length: 14 residues. Trimming took 6 bases from V and 2 from J; bases not matched to a gene: 6. Selection for sequencing was limited to patients who had shown CD8+CD57+ cell expansion by flow cytometry. Severe acquired aplastic anemia was diagnosed in all patients. Blood sampling was performed on the patients, and none of them had received therapy by then. This sample was included in a study of CD8+CD57+ T cells in acquired aplastic anemia. Whole-study context: Roughly 3.1 ug was the average amount of DNA from sorted CD4+ and CD8+ cells. Whole-study results and caveats: Shared by patients and controls, fewer than 30 CD8+ CDR3s were abundant in patients.

The study profiled TCR beta VDJ and CDR3 using genomic DNA as template. TCRdb analysed the reads with MiXCR anew, one entry per CDR3 protein. In the table there are approximately 59,000 distinct CDR3 sequences, approximately 52% of which are singletons. The rearrangement uses TRBV10-2 and TRBJ2-7, with 8 nucleotides matching TRBD1. Sample: sorted CD4+, CD8+, or CD8+CD57+ T cells (not recorded which) from PBMCs. The receptor was derived from a human donor with aplastic anemia. CDR3 nucleotides: TGCGCCAGCAGCCACAGGGGGACCCCCTACGAGCAGTACTTC. This encodes CASSHRGTPYEQYF.